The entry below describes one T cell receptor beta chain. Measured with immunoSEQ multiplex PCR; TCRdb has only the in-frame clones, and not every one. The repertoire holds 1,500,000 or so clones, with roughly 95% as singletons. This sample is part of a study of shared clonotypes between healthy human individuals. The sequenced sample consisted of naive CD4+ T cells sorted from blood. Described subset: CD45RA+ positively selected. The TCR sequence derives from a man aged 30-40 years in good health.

This chain's CDR3 is CASSERKARKPQHF. The CDR3 bases are TGTGCCAGCTCCGAGCGGAAGGCCCGTAAGCCCCAGCATTTT. The V call is TRBV2, the J call TRBJ1-5; D is ambiguous. V dropped 8 bases and J dropped 8 bases, with 19 bases sitting between them. The length of the CDR3 is 14 residues. The germline CDR1 and CDR2 sequences are SNHLY and FYNNEI.